This T cell receptor (beta chain) originates from a study of human T cells and chemical hapten exposure. As for time point: pre-sensitization, week 0. Documented treatment: therapeutic diphenylcyclopropenone sensitization with weekly scalp DPC. Authors' processing steps: A per-sample median of around 88,000 TCRs was observed, with counts ranging from roughly 20,000 to 700,000. TCRdb used MiXCR to reprocess the RACE reads, holding one entry per CDR3 protein. The V and J calls follow TCRdb's processing rather than the paper's. The repertoire consists of 300,000 to 450,000 distinct CDR3 sequences, with 4.5% to 5.5% occurring once and the leading ten covering just over 2.5%. Study results and limitations: Expanded TCRs clustered into significantly more large CDR3 similarity groups than controls, the analysis revealed.

The CDR3 consists of 16 residues. Germline loops: CDR1 PRHDT, CDR2 FYEKMQ (reference sequence). Trimming shortened V by 6 bases and J by 0 bases, and 15 bases separated the two germline ends. Note on this clonotype: Its antigen is not known.

The rearrangement uses TRBV13 and TRBJ1-3, with a weak D call TRBD1 (5 bases). This receptor was identified in a woman aged 45-65 years with alopecia areata. Some clones in this sample may be carry-over from other donors' samples. Here the sequenced sample was whole blood, taken in connection with sensitization to the hapten diphenylcyclopropenone (DPC). CDR3 nucleotide sequence: TGTGCCAGCAGTAGGTCCGTCAGGGACTCTGGAAACACCATATATTTT. It codes for CASSRSVRDSGNTIYF.